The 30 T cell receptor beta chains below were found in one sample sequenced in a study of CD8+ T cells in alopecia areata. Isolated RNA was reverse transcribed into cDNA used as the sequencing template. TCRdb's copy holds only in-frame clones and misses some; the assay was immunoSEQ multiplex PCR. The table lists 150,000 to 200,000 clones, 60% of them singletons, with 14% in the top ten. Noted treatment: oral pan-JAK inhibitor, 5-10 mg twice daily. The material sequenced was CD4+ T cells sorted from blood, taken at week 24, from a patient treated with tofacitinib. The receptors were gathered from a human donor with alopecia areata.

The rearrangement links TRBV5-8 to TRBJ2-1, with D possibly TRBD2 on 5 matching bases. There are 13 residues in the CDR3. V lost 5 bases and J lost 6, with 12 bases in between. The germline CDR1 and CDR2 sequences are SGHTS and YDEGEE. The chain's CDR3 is CASSPGEINEQFF. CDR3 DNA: TGTGCCAGCAGTCCCGGGGAGATCAATGAGCAGTTCTTC.

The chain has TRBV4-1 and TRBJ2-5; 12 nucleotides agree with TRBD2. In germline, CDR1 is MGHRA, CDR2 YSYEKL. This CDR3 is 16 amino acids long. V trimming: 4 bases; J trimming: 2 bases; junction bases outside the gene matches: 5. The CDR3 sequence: CASSPQLAGGQETQYF. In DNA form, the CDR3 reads TGCGCCAGCAGCCCTCAACTAGCGGGGGGACAAGAGACCCAGTACTTC.

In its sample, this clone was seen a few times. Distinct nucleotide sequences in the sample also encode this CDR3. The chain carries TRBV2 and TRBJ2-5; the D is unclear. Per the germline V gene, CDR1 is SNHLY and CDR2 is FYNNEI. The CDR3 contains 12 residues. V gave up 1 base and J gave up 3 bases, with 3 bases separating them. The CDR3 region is CASSEVEETQYF. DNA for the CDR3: TGTGCCAGCAGTGAAGTTGAAGAGACCCAGTACTTC.

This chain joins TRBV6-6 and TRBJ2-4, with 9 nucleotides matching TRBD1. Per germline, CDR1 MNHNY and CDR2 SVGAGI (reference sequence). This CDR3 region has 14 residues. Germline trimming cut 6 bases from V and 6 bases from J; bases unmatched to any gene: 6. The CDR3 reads CASRAGTGINIQYF. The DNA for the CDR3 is TGTGCCAGCAGGGCCGGGACAGGGATAAACATTCAGTACTTC.

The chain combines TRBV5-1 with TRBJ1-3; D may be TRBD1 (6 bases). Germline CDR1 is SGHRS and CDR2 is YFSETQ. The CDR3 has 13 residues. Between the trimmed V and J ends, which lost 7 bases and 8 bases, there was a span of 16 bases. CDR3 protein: CASGQPGRDTIYF. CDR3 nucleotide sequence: TGCGCCAGCGGACAGCCCGGACGAGACACCATATATTTT.

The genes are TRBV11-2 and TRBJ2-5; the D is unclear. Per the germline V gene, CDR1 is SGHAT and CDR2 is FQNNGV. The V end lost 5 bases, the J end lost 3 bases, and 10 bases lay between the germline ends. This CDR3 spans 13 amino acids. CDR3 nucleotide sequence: TGTGCCAGCAGCCACGGGCAGGAAGAGACCCAGTACTTC. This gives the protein CASSHGQEETQYF.

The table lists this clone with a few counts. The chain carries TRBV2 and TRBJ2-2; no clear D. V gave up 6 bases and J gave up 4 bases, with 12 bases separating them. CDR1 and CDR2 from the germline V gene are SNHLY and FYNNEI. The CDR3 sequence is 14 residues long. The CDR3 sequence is CASRSQVSTGELFF. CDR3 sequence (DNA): TGTGCCAGCAGGAGTCAAGTATCCACCGGGGAGCTGTTTTTT.

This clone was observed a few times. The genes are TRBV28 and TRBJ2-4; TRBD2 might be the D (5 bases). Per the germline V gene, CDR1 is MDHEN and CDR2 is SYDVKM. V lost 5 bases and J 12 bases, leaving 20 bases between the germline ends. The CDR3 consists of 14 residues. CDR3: CASSPVGEPGDQYF. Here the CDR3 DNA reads TGTGCCAGCAGTCCAGTGGGAGAGCCAGGTGATCAGTACTTC.

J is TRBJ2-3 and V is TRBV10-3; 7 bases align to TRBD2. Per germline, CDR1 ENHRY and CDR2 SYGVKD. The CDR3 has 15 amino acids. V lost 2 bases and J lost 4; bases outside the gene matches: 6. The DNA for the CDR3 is TGTGCCATCAGTGAGGGGCCGGCGGGGGCAGATACGCAGTATTTT. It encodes CAISEGPAGADTQYF.

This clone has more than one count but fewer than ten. The CDR3 nucleotides are TGTGCCAGCAGCATCCAGGGGGGTGAAAAACTGTTTTTT. Amino acids: CASSIQGGEKLFF. This chain connects TRBV11-2 to TRBJ1-4; 7 bases fit TRBD1. Trimming removed 5 bases from V and 7 bases from J; junction bases left unmatched: 4. This CDR3 is 13 amino acids long. CDR1 is SGHAT, CDR2 FQNNGV, per germline.

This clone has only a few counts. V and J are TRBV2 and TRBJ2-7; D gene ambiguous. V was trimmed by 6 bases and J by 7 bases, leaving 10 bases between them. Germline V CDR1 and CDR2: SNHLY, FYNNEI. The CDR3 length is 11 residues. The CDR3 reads CASSAKWEQYF. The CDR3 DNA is TGTGCCAGCAGCGCCAAGTGGGAGCAGTACTTC.

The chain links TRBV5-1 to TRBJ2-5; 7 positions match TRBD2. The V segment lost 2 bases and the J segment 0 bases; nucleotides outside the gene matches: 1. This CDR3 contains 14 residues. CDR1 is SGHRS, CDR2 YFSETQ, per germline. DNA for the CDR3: TGCGCCAGCAGCTTCGCGGGAGACCAAGAGACCCAGTACTTC. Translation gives CASSFAGDQETQYF.

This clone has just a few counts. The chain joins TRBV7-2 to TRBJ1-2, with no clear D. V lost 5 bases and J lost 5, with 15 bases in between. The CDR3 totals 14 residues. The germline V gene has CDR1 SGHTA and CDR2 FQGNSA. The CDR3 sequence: CASSPQYGRYGYTF. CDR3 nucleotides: TGTGCCAGCAGCCCCCAGTATGGACGATATGGCTACACCTTC.

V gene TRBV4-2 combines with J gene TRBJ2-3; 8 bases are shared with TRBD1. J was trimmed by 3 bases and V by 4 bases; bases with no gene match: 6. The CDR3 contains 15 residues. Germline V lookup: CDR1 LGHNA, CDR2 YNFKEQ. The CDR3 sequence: CASSRQGLETDTQYF. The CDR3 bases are TGTGCCAGCAGCCGACAGGGGCTTGAGACAGATACGCAGTATTTT.

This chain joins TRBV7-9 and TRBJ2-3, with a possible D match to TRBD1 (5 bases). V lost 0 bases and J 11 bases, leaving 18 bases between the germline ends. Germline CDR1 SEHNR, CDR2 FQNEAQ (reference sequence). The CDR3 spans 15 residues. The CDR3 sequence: CASSLALRVRVGQYF. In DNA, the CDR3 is TGTGCCAGCAGCTTAGCGCTCAGGGTGCGTGTAGGGCAGTATTTT. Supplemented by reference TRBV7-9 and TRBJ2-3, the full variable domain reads DTGVSQNPRHKITKRGQNVTFRCDPISEHNRLYWYRQTLGQGPEFLTYFQNEAQLEKSRLLSDRFSAERPKGSFSTLEIQRTEQGDSAMYLCASSLALRVRVGQYFGPGTRLTVL.

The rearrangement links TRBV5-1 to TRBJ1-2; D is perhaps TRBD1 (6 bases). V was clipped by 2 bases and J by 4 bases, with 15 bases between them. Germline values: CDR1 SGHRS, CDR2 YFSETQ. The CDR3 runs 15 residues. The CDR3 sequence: CASSFAQGPPYGYTF. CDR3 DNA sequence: TGCGCCAGCAGCTTTGCACAGGGCCCCCCCTATGGCTACACCTTC.

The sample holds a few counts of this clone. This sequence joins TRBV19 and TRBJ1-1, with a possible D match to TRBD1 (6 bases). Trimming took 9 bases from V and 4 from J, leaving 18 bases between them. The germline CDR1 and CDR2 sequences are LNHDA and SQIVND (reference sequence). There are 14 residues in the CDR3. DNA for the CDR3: TGTGCCAGCTCTCGGGGGGGGCTGGCCACTGAAGCTTTCTTT. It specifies CASSRGGLATEAFF.

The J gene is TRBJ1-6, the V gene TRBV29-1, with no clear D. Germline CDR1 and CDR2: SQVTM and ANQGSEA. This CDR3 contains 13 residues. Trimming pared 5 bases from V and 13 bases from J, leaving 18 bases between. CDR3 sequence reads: CSVSNGDPYPLHF. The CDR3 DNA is TGCAGCGTTTCAAATGGGGATCCATACCCCCTCCACTTT.

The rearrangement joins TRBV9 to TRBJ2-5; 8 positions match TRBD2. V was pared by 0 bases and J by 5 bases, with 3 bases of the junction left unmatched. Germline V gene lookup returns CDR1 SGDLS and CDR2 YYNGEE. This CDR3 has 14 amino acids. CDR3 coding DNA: TGTGCCAGCAGCGTAGCTAGCGGGTTCGAGACCCAGTACTTC. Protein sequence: CASSVASGFETQYF.

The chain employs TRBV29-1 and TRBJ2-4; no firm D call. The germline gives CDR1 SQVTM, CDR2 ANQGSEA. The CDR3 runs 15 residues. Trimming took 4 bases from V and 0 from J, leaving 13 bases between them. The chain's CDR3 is CSVGVGSGAKNIQYF. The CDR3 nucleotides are TGCAGCGTTGGGGTGGGGTCGGGAGCCAAAAACATTCAGTACTTC.

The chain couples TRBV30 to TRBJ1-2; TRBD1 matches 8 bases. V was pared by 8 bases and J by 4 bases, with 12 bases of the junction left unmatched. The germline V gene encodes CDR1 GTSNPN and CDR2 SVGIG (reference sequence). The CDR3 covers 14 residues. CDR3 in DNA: TGTGCCGCCCCGAAGCCCGACAGGGGCTATGGCTACACCTTC. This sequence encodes CAAPKPDRGYGYTF.

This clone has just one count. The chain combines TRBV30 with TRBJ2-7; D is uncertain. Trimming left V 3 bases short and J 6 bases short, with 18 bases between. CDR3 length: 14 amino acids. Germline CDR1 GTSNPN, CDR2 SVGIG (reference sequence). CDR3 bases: TGTGCCTGGAGCCGAAAAACTGGTCGAGGCGAGCAGTACTTC. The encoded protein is CAWSRKTGRGEQYF.

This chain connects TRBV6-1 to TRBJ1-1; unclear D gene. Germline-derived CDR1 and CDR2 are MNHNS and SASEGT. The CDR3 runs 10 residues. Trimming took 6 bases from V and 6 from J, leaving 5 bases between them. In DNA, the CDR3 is TGTGCCAGCAGGGGTGCTGAAGCTTTCTTT. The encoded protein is CASRGAEAFF.

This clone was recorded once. The DNA for the CDR3 is TGTGCCAGCAGGGCAAGATCCCTGCGAGTAGATACGCAGTATTTT. Translated, it gives CASRARSLRVDTQYF. The rearrangement links TRBV2 to TRBJ2-3; D uncertain. Trimming stripped 6 bases from V and 5 bases from J, with 18 bases between. There are 15 residues in the CDR3. The germline gives CDR1 SNHLY, CDR2 FYNNEI.

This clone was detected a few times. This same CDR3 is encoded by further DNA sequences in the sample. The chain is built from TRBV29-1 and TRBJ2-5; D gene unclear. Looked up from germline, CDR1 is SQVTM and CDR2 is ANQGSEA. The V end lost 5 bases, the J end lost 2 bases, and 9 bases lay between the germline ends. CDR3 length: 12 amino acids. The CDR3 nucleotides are TGCAGCGTTTCGCCTAGTCAAGAGACCCAGTACTTC. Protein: CSVSPSQETQYF. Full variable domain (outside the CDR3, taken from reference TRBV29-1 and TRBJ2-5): SAVISQKPSRDICQRGTSLTIQCQVDSQVTMMFWYRQQPGQSLTLIATANQGSEATYESGFVIDKFPISRPNLTFSTLTVSNMSPEDSSIYLCSVSPSQETQYFGPGTRLLVL.

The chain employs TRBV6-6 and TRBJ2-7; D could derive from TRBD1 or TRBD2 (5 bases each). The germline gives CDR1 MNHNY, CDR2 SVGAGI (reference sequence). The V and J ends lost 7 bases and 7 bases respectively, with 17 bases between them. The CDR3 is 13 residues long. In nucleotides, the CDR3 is TGTGCCAGCAACTTCGCCGGGGCGTGGGAGCAGTACTTC. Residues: CASNFAGAWEQYF.

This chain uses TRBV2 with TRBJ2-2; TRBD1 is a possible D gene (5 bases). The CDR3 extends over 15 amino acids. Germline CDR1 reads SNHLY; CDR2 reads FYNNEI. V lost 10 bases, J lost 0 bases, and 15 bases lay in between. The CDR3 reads CATLPQETNTGELFF. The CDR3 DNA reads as TGTGCCACCCTTCCACAGGAGACGAACACCGGGGAGCTGTTTTTT.

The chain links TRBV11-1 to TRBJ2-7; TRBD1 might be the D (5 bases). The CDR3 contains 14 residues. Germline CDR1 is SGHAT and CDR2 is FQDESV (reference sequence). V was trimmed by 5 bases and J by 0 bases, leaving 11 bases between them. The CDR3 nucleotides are TGTGCCAGCAGCGCTCGACAGTACTCCTACGAGCAGTACTTC. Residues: CASSARQYSYEQYF.

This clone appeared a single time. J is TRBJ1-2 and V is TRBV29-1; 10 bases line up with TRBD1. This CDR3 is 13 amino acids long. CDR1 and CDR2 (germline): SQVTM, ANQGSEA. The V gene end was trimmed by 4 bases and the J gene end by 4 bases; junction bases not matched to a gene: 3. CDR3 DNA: TGCAGCGTTGGGGACAGGGGACTCTATGGCTACACCTTC. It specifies CSVGDRGLYGYTF.

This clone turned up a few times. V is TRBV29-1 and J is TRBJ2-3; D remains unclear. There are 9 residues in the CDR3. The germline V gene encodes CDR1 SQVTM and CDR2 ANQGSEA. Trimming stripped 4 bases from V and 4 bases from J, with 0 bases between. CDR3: CSVADTQYF. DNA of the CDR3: TGCAGCGTTGCAGATACGCAGTATTTT.